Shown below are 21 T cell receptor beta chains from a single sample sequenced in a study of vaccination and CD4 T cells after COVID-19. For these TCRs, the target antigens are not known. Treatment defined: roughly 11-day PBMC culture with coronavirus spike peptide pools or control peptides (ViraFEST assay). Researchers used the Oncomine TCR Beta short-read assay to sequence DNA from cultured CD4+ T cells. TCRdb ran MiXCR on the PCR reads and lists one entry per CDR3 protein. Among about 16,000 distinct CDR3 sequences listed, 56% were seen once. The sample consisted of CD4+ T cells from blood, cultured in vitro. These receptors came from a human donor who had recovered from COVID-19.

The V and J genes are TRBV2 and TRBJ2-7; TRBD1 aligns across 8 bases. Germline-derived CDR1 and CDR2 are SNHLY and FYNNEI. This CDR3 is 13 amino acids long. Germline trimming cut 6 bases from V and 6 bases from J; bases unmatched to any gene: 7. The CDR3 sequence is CASSQGQGGEQYF. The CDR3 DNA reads TGTGCCAGCAGCCAAGGACAGGGTGGCGAGCAGTACTTC.

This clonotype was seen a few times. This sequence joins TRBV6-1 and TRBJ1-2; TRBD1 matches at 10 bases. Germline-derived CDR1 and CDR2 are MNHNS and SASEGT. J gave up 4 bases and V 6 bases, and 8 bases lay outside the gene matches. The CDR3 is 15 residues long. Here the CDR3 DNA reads TGTGCCAGCAGCGCACGGACAGGGGGGGCCTATGGCTACACCTTC. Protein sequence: CASSARTGGAYGYTF.

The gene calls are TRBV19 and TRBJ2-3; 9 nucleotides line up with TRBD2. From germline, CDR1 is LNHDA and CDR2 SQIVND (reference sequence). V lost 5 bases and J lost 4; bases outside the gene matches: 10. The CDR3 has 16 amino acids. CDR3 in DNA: TGTGCCAGTAGTGGACGCGGGGGGGGCGCGCCAGATACGCAGTATTTT. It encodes CASSGRGGGAPDTQYF.

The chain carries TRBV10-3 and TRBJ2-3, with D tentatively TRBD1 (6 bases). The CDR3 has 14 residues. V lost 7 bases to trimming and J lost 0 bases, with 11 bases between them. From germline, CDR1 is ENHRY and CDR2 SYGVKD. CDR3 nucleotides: TGTGCCATCAAGGGGGTCTCTAGCACAGATACGCAGTATTTT. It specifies CAIKGVSSTDTQYF.

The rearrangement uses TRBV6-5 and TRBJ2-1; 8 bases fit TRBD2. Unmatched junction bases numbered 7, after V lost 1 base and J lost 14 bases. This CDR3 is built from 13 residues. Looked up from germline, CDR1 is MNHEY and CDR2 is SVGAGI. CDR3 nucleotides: TGTGCCAGCAGTTACTTGACCGGGACTAGTGAGTTCTTC. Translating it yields CASSYLTGTSEFF.

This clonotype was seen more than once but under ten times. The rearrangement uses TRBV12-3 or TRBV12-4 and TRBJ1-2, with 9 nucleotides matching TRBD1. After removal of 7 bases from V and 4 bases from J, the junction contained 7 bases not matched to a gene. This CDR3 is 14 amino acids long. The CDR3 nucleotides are TGTGCCAGCACCAACACAGGGGGCGCCTATGGCTACACCTTC. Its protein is CASTNTGGAYGYTF.

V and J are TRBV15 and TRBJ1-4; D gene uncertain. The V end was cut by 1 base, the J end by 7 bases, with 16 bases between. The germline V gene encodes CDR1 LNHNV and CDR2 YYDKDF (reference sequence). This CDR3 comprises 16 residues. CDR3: CATSRASVHMGEKLFF. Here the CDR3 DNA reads TGTGCCACCAGCAGAGCTTCAGTTCACATGGGTGAAAAACTGTTTTTT.

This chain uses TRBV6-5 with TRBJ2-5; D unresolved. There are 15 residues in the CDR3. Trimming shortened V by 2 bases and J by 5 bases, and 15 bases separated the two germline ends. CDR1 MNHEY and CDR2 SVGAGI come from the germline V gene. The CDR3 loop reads CASSYAGFRRETQYF. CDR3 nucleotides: TGTGCCAGCAGTTACGCCGGATTTAGGCGGGAGACCCAGTACTTC.

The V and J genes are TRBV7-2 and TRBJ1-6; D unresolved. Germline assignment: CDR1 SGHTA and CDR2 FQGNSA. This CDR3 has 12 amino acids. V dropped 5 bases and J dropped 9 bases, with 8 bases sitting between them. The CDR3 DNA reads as TGTGCCAGCAGCATGATACGTTCACCCCTCCACTTT. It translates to CASSMIRSPLHF.

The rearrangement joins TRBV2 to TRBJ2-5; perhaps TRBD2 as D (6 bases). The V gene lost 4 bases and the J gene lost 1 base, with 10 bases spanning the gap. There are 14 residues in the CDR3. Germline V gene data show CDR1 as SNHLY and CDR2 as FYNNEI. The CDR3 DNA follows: TGTGCCAGCAGTGTAGGCGGGACCCAAGAGACCCAGTACTTC. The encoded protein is CASSVGGTQETQYF. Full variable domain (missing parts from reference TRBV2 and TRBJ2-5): EPEVTQTPSHQVTQMGQEVILRCVPISNHLYFYWYRQILGQKVEFLVSFYNNEISEKSEIFDDQFSVERPDGSNFTLKIRSTKLEDSAMYFCASSVGGTQETQYFGPGTRLLVL.

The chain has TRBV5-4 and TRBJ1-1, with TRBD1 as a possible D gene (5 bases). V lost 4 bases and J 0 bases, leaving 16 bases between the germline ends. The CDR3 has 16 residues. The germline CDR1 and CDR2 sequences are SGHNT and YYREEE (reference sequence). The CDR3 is CASSLNGGALNTEAFF. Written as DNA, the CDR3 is TGTGCCAGCAGCCTGAACGGGGGAGCCTTGAACACTGAAGCTTTCTTT. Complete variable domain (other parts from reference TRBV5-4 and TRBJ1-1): ETGVTQSPTHLIKTRGQQVTLRCSSQSGHNTVSWYQQALGQGPQFIFQYYREEENGRGNFPPRFSGLQFPNYSSELNVNALELDDSALYLCASSLNGGALNTEAFFGQGTRLTVV.

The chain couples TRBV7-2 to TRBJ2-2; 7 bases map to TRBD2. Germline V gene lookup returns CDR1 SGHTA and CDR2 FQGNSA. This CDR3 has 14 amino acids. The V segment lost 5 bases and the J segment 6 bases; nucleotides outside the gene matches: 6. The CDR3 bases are TGTGCCAGCAGCGTGACTAGCTGGGCCGGGGAGCTGTTTTTT. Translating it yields CASSVTSWAGELFF.

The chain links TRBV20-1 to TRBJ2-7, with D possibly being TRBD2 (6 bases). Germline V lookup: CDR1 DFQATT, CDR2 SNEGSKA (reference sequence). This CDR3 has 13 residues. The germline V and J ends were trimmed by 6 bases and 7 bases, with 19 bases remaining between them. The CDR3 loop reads CSAGPWDLQEQYF. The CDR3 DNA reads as TGCAGTGCGGGGCCCTGGGACTTACAAGAGCAGTACTTC.

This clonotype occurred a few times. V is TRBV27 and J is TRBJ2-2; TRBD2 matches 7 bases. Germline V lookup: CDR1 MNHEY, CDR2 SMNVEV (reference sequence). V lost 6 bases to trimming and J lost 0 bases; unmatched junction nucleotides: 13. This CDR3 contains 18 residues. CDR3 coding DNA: TGTGCCAGCAGAGAGAGATCGGGACTACGCTCGAACACCGGGGAGCTGTTTTTT. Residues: CASRERSGLRSNTGELFF.

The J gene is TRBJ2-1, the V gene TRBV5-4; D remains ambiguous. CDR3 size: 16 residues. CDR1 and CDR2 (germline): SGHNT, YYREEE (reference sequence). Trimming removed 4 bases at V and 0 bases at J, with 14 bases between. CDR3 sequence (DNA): TGTGCCAGCAGCAGTGGGCTAGAAATCTCCTACAATGAGCAGTTCTTC. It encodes CASSSGLEISYNEQFF. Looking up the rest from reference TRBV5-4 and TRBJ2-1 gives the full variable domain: ETGVTQSPTHLIKTRGQQVTLRCSSQSGHNTVSWYQQALGQGPQFIFQYYREEENGRGNFPPRFSGLQFPNYSSELNVNALELDDSALYLCASSSGLEISYNEQFFGPGTRLTVL.

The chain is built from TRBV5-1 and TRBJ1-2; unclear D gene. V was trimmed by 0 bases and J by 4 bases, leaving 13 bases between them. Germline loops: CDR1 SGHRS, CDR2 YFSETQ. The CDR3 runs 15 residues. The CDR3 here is CASSLGAGTIYGYTF. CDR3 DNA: TGCGCCAGCAGCTTGGGGGCCGGAACTATCTATGGCTACACCTTC.

CDR3 loop: CASSLGPAGYQETQYF. CDR3 DNA sequence: TGTGCCAGCAGCTTGGGTCCAGCGGGGTACCAAGAGACCCAGTACTTC. V gene TRBV7-3 combines with J gene TRBJ2-5; 7 bases line up with TRBD2. V lost 3 bases to trimming and J lost 0 bases; unmatched junction nucleotides: 7. CDR1 SGHTA and CDR2 FQGTGA come from the germline V gene. This CDR3 is built from 16 residues.

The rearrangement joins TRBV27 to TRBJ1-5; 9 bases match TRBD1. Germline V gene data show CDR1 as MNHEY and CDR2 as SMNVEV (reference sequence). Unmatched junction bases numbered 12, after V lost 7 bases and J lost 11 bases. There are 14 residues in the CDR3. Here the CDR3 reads CASTKRGTGSTQHF. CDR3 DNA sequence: TGTGCCAGCACCAAAAGAGGGACAGGGAGCACCCAGCATTTT.

CDR3 sequence (DNA): TGTGCCATCAGTGAGGCCCTAGCGGGGGACTACGAGCAGTACTTC. It codes for CAISEALAGDYEQYF. This chain uses TRBV10-3 with TRBJ2-7; 10 bases match TRBD2. This CDR3 comprises 15 residues. V gave up 2 bases and J gave up 3 bases; unmatched junction bases: 4. The V gene's germline CDR1 is ENHRY and CDR2 SYGVKD.

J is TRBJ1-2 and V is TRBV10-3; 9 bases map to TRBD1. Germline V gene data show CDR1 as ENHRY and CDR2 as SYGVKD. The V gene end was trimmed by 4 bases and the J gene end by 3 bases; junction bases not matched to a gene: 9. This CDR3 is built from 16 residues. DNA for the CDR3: TGTGCCATCAGTGGGGACAGGGCCCTTGCAGACTATGGCTACACCTTC. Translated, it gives CAISGDRALADYGYTF.

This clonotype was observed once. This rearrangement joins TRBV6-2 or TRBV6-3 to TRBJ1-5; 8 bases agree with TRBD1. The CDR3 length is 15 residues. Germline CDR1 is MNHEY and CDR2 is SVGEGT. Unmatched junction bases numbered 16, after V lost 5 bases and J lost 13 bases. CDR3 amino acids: CASSTYRGKFHHQHF. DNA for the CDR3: TGTGCCAGCAGTACCTACAGGGGGAAATTTCATCATCAGCATTTT.